Listed below are T cell receptor beta chains from one sample, sequenced in a study of T cell responses to AZD1222 COVID-19 vaccine. Data came from immunoSEQ multiplex PCR; TCRdb stores just in-frame clones and leaves some out. The repertoire holds 40,000 to 45,000 clones, with roughly 75% as singletons. Here the sequenced sample was peripheral blood, taken 28 days after the second dose of the MenACWY control vaccine. The receptors shown here come from an adult who received the MenACWY meningococcal vaccine as a control. Both conserved end residues are part of each CDR3. D genes are given only for firm matches. Clone size is shown for a subset of rows, as once, few, many or a class of expanded clone.

.	TRBJ1-5	TRBV5-5	few	CASSLPGANQPQHF	TGTGCCAGCAGCTTGCCAGGGGCCAATCAGCCCCAGCATTTT
.	TRBJ1-2	TRBV4-1	once	CASSQDLAGRYGYTF	TGCGCCAGCAGCCAAGACTTAGCAGGCCGGTATGGCTACACCTTC
.	TRBJ1-4	TRBV4-1	few	CASSQQSTTTNEKLFF	TGCGCCAGCAGCCAGCAGTCGACGACAACTAATGAAAAACTGTTTTTT
.	TRBJ2-5	TRBV28	.	CASSARVVAADF	TGTGCCAGCAGTGCGCGCGTGGTAGCGGCAGACTTC
.	TRBJ2-2	TRBV6-1	.	CASSDATGTGELFF	TGTGCCAGCAGTGATGCTACAGGGACCGGGGAGCTGTTTTTT
.	TRBJ2-1	TRBV21-1	once	CASTRDSSGDEQFF	TGTGCCAGCACCCGAGACAGTTCGGGCGATGAGCAGTTCTTC
TRBD1	TRBJ1-1	TRBV23-1	.	CASSPDRGRRTEAFF	TGCGCCAGCAGTCCCGACAGGGGGCGGAGGACTGAAGCTTTCTTT
.	TRBJ1-2	TRBV30	.	CAWARSNRRGGYTF	TGTGCCTGGGCCCGCTCTAACAGGCGCGGTGGCTACACCTTC
.	TRBJ2-7	TRBV2	once	CASSYEQGPYEQYF	TGTGCCAGCAGTTATGAGCAGGGGCCGTACGAGCAGTACTTC
.	TRBJ2-5	TRBV10-2	.	CASSDSGKETQYF	TGCGCCAGCAGTGATTCGGGAAAAGAGACCCAGTACTTC
.	TRBJ1-2	TRBV6-5	once	CASTPEGWGYYGYTF	TGTGCCAGCACCCCCGAAGGATGGGGCTACTATGGCTACACCTTC
TRBD2	TRBJ2-7	TRBV28	.	CASSPVAGRTYEQYF	TGTGCCAGCAGTCCCGTAGCGGGACGTACCTACGAGCAGTACTTC
.	TRBJ1-1	TRBV18	.	CASSPDGWNTEAFF	TGTGCCAGCTCACCCGACGGCTGGAACACTGAAGCTTTCTTT